The rows below give T cell receptor beta chains drawn from one sample of a study of OX40 agonist ivuxolimab in advanced cancers. Sequenced by immunoSEQ multiplex PCR; TCRdb stores in-frame clones only, minus some. The sample lists 60,000 to 90,000 clones; around 83% were seen once. The sample consisted of CD4+ or CD8+ T cells sorted from blood, taken in a trial of the OX40 agonist ivuxolimab. The receptors were gathered from an adult with an advanced solid tumor such as melanoma, head and neck, liver or kidney cancer. Each CDR3 is given with its conserved first and last residue. D genes are given only for firm matches. Only some rows state a clone size, as once, few, many or a class for expanded clones.

j_call d_call clone_size v_call cdr3_aa cdr3_nt
TRBJ2-4 - - TRBV7-2 CASSLEGGTRAPQYF TGTGCCAGCAGCTTAGAAGGGGGGACACGCGCCCCACAGTACTTC
TRBJ1-2 - - TRBV6-5 CASSPGPNYGYTF TGTGCCAGCAGTCCCGGGCCCAACTATGGCTACACCTTC
TRBJ1-1 - - TRBV6-5 CASNPDDRNTEAFF TGTGCCAGCAACCCCGATGACAGGAACACTGAAGCTTTCTTT
TRBJ2-2 - - TRBV9 CASSDIPYLIPSGELFF TGTGCCAGCAGCGATATACCTTATCTAATCCCGTCCGGGGAGCTGTTTTTT
TRBJ2-5 TRBD2 - TRBV27 CASRSRTLAGEETQYF TGTGCCAGCAGATCTCGAACACTAGCGGGGGAAGAGACCCAGTACTTC
TRBJ1-2 TRBD1 - TRBV29-1 CSVYEQGGNYGYTF TGCAGCGTTTACGAACAGGGGGGAAACTATGGCTACACCTTC
TRBJ2-5 - - TRBV9 CASSGIQETQYF TGTGCCAGCAGTGGGATACAAGAGACCCAGTACTTC
TRBJ1-2 TRBD1 once TRBV19 CASSSMGTGNYGYTF TGTGCCAGTAGTTCGATGGGGACAGGAAACTATGGCTACACCTTC
TRBJ2-1 - - TRBV11-3 CASSKVGLGGNEQFF TGTGCCAGCAGTAAGGTCGGATTAGGGGGCAATGAGCAGTTCTTC
TRBJ2-2 - - TRBV19 CASSKAPGAGELFF TGTGCCAGTAGTAAGGCCCCTGGGGCCGGGGAGCTGTTTTTT
TRBJ2-5 TRBD2 - TRBV5-4 CASSRSGVETQYF TGTGCCAGCAGCCGGAGCGGGGTGGAGACCCAGTACTTC
TRBJ1-1 TRBD1 once TRBV27 CASSLGQGDRAFF TGTGCCAGCAGTTTAGGACAGGGTGATCGGGCTTTCTTT
TRBJ1-1 - - TRBV5-1 CASSLEAAVSEAFF TGCGCCAGCAGCTTGGAGGCGGCCGTGAGTGAAGCTTTCTTT
TRBJ2-7 - - TRBV14 CASSFGQPYEQYF TGTGCCAGCAGCTTCGGACAGCCCTACGAGCAGTACTTC
TRBJ2-5 TRBD1 - TRBV5-1 CASSERQGAETQYF TGCGCCAGCAGCGAGAGACAGGGGGCAGAGACCCAGTACTTC
TRBJ1-5 - - TRBV28 CASSLRNTGNQPQHF TGTGCCAGCAGTTTACGCAACACCGGCAATCAGCCCCAGCATTTT
TRBJ2-7 - few TRBV6-1 CASSEPWTAHYF TGTGCCAGCAGTGAGCCTTGGACTGCGCATTACTTC
TRBJ1-2 - - TRBV5-1 CASSPNIANYGYTF TGCGCCAGCAGCCCGAACATAGCTAACTATGGCTACACCTTC
TRBJ1-1 - - TRBV30 CAWSVMVTEAFF TGTGCCTGGAGTGTAATGGTCACTGAAGCTTTCTTT
TRBJ2-7 - - TRBV7-9 CASSLGGTASYEQYF TGTGCCAGCAGCTTAGGCGGGACTGCATCCTACGAGCAGTACTTC
TRBJ1-3 - - TRBV30 CAAHQTGNTIYF TGTGCCGCACACCAGACAGGAAACACCATATATTTT
TRBJ2-3 - - TRBV5-8 CASSHGPFTDTQYF TGTGCCAGCAGCCACGGACCTTTCACAGATACGCAGTATTTT
TRBJ1-1 - - TRBV4-2 CASSQDGSGLEAFF TGTGCCAGCAGCCAAGATGGGTCCGGACTTGAAGCTTTCTTT
TRBJ2-5 - - TRBV2 CASSGDSQETQYF TGTGCCAGCAGTGGGGATTCGCAAGAGACCCAGTACTTC
TRBJ1-2 TRBD1 - TRBV4-1 CASRKGGAFSDYGYTF TGCGCCAGTAGGAAAGGGGGCGCGTTCTCTGACTATGGCTACACCTTC
TRBJ1-2 - - TRBV6-5 CASWGRISNYGYTF TGTGCCAGCTGGGGACGGATTTCTAACTATGGCTACACCTTC
TRBJ1-2 TRBD1 - TRBV5-6 CASSLVQGGGYTF TGTGCCAGCAGCTTGGTACAGGGGGGCGGCTACACCTTC
TRBJ2-3 TRBD1 - TRBV5-1 CASSWGQGLNTDTQYF TGCGCCAGCAGCTGGGGACAGGGCCTCAACACAGATACGCAGTATTTT
TRBJ1-2 TRBD1 - TRBV11-3 CASSLGRAGGHRGYGYTF TGTGCCAGCAGCTTAGGGAGGGCAGGGGGCCACCGGGGCTATGGCTACACCTTC
TRBJ1-3 - - TRBV18 CASSPAGYGNTIYF TGTGCCAGCTCACCAGCAGGGTACGGAAACACCATATATTTT
TRBJ2-3 TRBD2 - TRBV25-1 CASSESFGRPSTDTQYF TGTGCCAGCAGTGAATCGTTCGGGAGGCCTAGCACAGATACGCAGTATTTT
TRBJ2-6 - - TRBV4-1 CASSHRWNSGANVLTF TGCGCCAGCAGCCACCGTTGGAACTCTGGGGCCAACGTCCTGACTTTC
TRBJ2-7 - once TRBV5-4 CASSPLRGYEQYF TGTGCCAGCAGCCCGCTCAGGGGATACGAGCAGTACTTC
TRBJ2-4 - - TRBV14 CASSQNDIQYF TGTGCCAGCAGCCAGAACGACATTCAGTACTTC
TRBJ2-2 TRBD2 - TRBV7-6 CASSRSVAGLLSSNTGELFF TGTGCCAGCAGTCGATCGGTAGCGGGCCTTCTTTCTTCGAACACCGGGGAGCTGTTTTTT
TRBJ1-4 - - TRBV27 CASDPMGGDNEKLFF TGTGCCAGCGATCCGATGGGAGGAGATAATGAAAAACTGTTTTTT
TRBJ2-1 - - TRBV5-1 CASSFGQGPYNEQFF TGCGCCAGCAGCTTCGGGCAGGGACCCTACAATGAGCAGTTCTTC
TRBJ2-5 - - TRBV14 CASSQEGRRGETQYF TGTGCCAGCAGCCAAGAAGGCCGTAGAGGCGAGACCCAGTACTTC
TRBJ1-1 - - TRBV5-1 CASSLEEAVTEAFF TGCGCCAGCAGCTTGGAGGAAGCGGTCACTGAAGCTTTCTTT
TRBJ1-5 - once TRBV28 CASSWGHGSQHF TGTGCCAGCAGTTGGGGGCACGGTAGCCAGCATTTT
TRBJ2-2 TRBD2 - TRBV27 CASSLNGRGELFF TGTGCCAGCAGTTTAAACGGGAGGGGGGAGCTGTTTTTT
TRBJ1-1 TRBD1 - TRBV6-5 CASSAGQGIGEAFF TGTGCCAGCAGTGCGGGACAGGGAATCGGTGAAGCTTTCTTT
TRBJ2-1 TRBD2 - TRBV5-4 CASSSKGVGLSYNEQFF TGTGCCAGCAGCTCGAAGGGAGTGGGACTATCCTACAATGAGCAGTTCTTC
TRBJ2-3 - - TRBV11-2 CASSFSRIGDTQYF TGTGCCAGCAGCTTTTCCAGGATCGGAGATACGCAGTATTTT
TRBJ2-3 TRBD2 - TRBV4-2 CASSQPSGRAEDTQYF TGTGCCAGCAGCCAACCAAGCGGGAGGGCCGAGGATACGCAGTATTTT
TRBJ2-5 - - TRBV28 CASSTRRRGQETQYF TGTGCCAGCAGTACCCGACGGAGGGGTCAAGAGACCCAGTACTTC